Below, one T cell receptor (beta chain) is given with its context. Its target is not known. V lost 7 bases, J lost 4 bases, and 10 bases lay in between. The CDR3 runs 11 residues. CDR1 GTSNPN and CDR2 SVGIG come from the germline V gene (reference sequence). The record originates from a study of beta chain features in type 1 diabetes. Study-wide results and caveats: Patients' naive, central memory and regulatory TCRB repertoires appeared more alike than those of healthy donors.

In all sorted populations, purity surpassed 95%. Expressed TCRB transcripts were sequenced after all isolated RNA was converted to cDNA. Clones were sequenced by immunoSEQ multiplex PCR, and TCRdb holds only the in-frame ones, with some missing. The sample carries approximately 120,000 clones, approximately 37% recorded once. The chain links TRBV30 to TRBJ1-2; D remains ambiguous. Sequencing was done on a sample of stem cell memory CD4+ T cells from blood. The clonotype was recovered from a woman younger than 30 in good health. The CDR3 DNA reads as TGTGCCTCCACGAGGCCCTATGGCTACACCTTC. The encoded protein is CASTRPYGYTF.